These 24 T cell receptor beta chains were all obtained from the same sample, sequenced in a study of molecular identifiers for immune sequencing clone quantification listed by TCRdb under 2018. The method was PCR. The sequencer was an Illumina HiSeq 4000. TCRdb ran its own pipeline on the public reads, namely fastp trimming at Q25 and MiXCR clone calling, and kept in-frame beta chains. Each CDR3 protein appears once, grouped with its most common genes and DNA. Here the sample has about 320,000 distinct CDR3 sequences; about 20% occur a single time. In total, the top ten clones hold approximately 0.8% of the sample. The sequencing input was naive CD8+ T cells from blood, with Jurkat cell RNA spiked in. What this sample's cell subset or site label stands for: FACS-sorted CD8+CD4-CCR7+CD45RA+ naive T cells. The receptors were sampled from a human donor in good health. Some libraries in this study had Jurkat cell RNA spiked in.

At least ten counts were recorded for this clonotype. The chain joins TRBV5-1 to TRBJ2-2; the match to TRBD1 covers 9 bases. Germline CDR1 SGHRS, CDR2 YFSETQ. CDR3 length equals 16 residues. The trim removed 2 bases at V and 4 bases at J, leaving 6 bases unmatched. The CDR3 loop is CASSLPGQGATGELFF. Here the CDR3 DNA reads TGCGCCAGCAGCTTACCGGGACAGGGTGCCACCGGGGAGCTGTTTTTT.

This clonotype was counted between two and nine times. This CDR3 is CASSEEQGLYNEQFF. The CDR3 nucleotides read TGTGCCAGCAGTGAAGAGCAGGGACTGTACAATGAGCAGTTCTTC. The chain carries TRBV2 and TRBJ2-1, with D tentatively TRBD2 (6 bases). The CDR3 is 15 amino acids. V was shortened by 1 base and J by 4 bases, with 11 bases between the two germline ends. Per the germline V gene, CDR1 is SNHLY and CDR2 is FYNNEI.

This clonotype appeared many times. V usage is TRBV4-1 and J usage is TRBJ2-5; D gene ambiguous. This CDR3 has 14 residues. Trimming removed 0 bases from V and 0 bases from J, with 5 bases in between. The germline CDR1 and CDR2 sequences are MGHRA and YSYEKL. The CDR3 DNA follows: TGCGCCAGCAGCCAAGACGGAAACCAAGAGACCCAGTACTTC. Amino acid sequence: CASSQDGNQETQYF.

This clonotype was counted between two and nine times. The CDR3 nucleotides are TGTGCCAGCAGTTTAGGTTTACCGGGGTCGGGGGCCAACGTCCTGACTTTC. Amino acid sequence: CASSLGLPGSGANVLTF. This chain links TRBV27 with TRBJ2-6; TRBD2 might be the D (5 bases). The CDR3 is made up of 17 amino acids. Germline V gene data show CDR1 as MNHEY and CDR2 as SMNVEV (reference sequence). Trimming stripped 2 bases from V and 4 bases from J, with 15 bases between.

There are many counts of this clonotype. The rearrangement links TRBV6-1 to TRBJ2-1; no clear D gene. Trimming pared 5 bases from V and 7 bases from J, leaving 12 bases between. The CDR3 runs 13 residues. CDR1 MNHNS and CDR2 SASEGT come from the germline V gene. CDR3: CASSLNLINEQFF. CDR3 sequence (DNA): TGTGCCAGCAGTTTAAACCTCATAAATGAGCAGTTCTTC.

This clonotype was counted ten times or more. The rearrangement uses TRBV29-1 and TRBJ2-5; 7 bases map to TRBD2. The CDR3 has 14 residues. After removal of 2 bases from V and 2 bases from J, the junction contained 5 bases not matched to a gene. CDR1 is SQVTM and CDR2 is ANQGSEA in the germline V gene. The CDR3 loop reads CSVERLAAQETQYF. The CDR3 nucleotides are TGCAGCGTTGAACGTCTAGCGGCACAAGAGACCCAGTACTTC. The entire variable domain, with the rest obtained from reference TRBV29-1 and TRBJ2-5, is as follows: SAVISQKPSRDICQRGTSLTIQCQVDSQVTMMFWYRQQPGQSLTLIATANQGSEATYESGFVIDKFPISRPNLTFSTLTVSNMSPEDSSIYLCSVERLAAQETQYFGPGTRLLVL.

This clonotype was recorded at least ten times. J is TRBJ1-1 and V is TRBV28, with unresolved D. CDR3 length equals 14 residues. The V gene's germline CDR1 is MDHEN and CDR2 SYDVKM. The V and J ends lost 1 base and 5 bases respectively, with 11 bases between them. The CDR3 bases are TGTGCCAGCAGTTTATCTGGGTACGGAACTGAAGCTTTCTTT. Residues: CASSLSGYGTEAFF.

This clonotype showed up many times. The V call is TRBV28, the J call TRBJ2-7, with D tentatively TRBD2 (5 bases). Germline-derived CDR1 and CDR2 are MDHEN and SYDVKM. The CDR3 has 13 residues. V was shortened by 8 bases and J by 0 bases, with 11 bases between the two germline ends. CDR3 DNA: TGTGCCAGCGAGGGCCTGAACTCCTACGAGCAGTACTTC. Protein sequence: CASEGLNSYEQYF.

There are many counts of this clonotype. The CDR3, as DNA: TGTGCCAGCAGTTTATCTGAGACAGGGGGCTGGTTTGATACGCAGTATTTT. Translated: CASSLSETGGWFDTQYF. This sequence joins TRBV28 and TRBJ2-3; 10 bases fit TRBD1. The CDR3 runs 17 residues. CDR1 MDHEN and CDR2 SYDVKM come from the germline V gene. V lost 1 base to trimming and J lost 6 bases; unmatched junction nucleotides: 10.

This clonotype was picked up one time. A read error may explain this, as a much larger clone is one base away. V gene TRBV4-1 combines with J gene TRBJ1-1; the D is unclear. Trimming removed 1 base at V and 8 bases at J, with 11 bases between. The CDR3 contains 13 residues. Germline V gives CDR1 MGHRA, CDR2 YSYEKL. CDR3 loop: CASSQGQVKEAFF. In DNA, the CDR3 is TGCGCCAGCAGCCAAGGGCAGGTAAAGGAAGCTTTCTTT.

On this clonotype: A much larger clone is a single base away; this may be a read error. This chain connects TRBV11-2 to TRBJ2-1; TRBD2 matches at 11 bases. The CDR3 totals 17 residues. Trimming at V came to 3 bases and at J to 9 bases, leaving 13 bases not matched to a gene. Germline V CDR1 and CDR2: SGHAT, FQNNGV. The CDR3 coding sequence is TGTGCCAGCAGCTTTGGGACTAGCGGAGACTCCTGGAGTGAGCAGTTCTTC. Amino acids: CASSFGTSGDSWSEQFF.

The chain has TRBV6-2 or TRBV6-3 and TRBJ2-1, with 8 bases matching TRBD2. Germline-derived CDR1 and CDR2 are MNHEY and SVGEGT. The CDR3 contains 16 residues. Losses at the gene ends were 0 bases for V and 4 bases for J; bases not matched to a gene: 5. The CDR3 DNA is TGTGCCAGCAGTTACTCGAAGTTAGCGGGGTACAATGAGCAGTTCTTC. This gives the protein CASSYSKLAGYNEQFF.

This sequence joins TRBV4-3 and TRBJ1-1; D unclear. The CDR3 is made up of 14 amino acids. Germline CDR1 LGHNA, CDR2 YSLEER. Trimming stripped 0 bases from V and 1 base from J, with 6 bases between. The CDR3 spells CASSQDPRNTEAFF. CDR3 DNA: TGCGCCAGCAGCCAAGACCCCCGGAACACTGAAGCTTTCTTT.

V usage is TRBV28 and J usage is TRBJ1-4; 10 bases line up with TRBD1. The germline V gene has CDR1 MDHEN and CDR2 SYDVKM. J lost 0 bases, V lost 5 bases, and 12 bases had no gene match. The CDR3 covers 19 residues. CDR3 bases: TGTGCCAGCAGTCACGGGACAGGGGACACGGTTGCAACTAATGAAAAACTGTTTTTT. Translating gives CASSHGTGDTVATNEKLFF.

This clonotype was counted at least ten times. The junction departs from germline at one end; a sequencing error may be responsible. V and J are TRBV7-7 and TRBJ2-3; the D gene is possibly TRBD2 (5 bases). Germline V gene sequence: CDR1 SSHAT, CDR2 FNYEAQ (reference sequence). The CDR3 totals 15 residues. CDR3 protein: CASSRRGSSTDTQYF. The CDR3 coding sequence is TGTGCTAGCAGCCGACGAGGGTCTAGCACAGATACGCAGTATTTT.

This clonotype was recorded at least ten times. The gene calls are TRBV27 and TRBJ2-5; D remains unclear. Trimming shortened V by 2 bases and J by 5 bases, and 9 bases separated the two germline ends. Germline-derived CDR1 and CDR2 are MNHEY and SMNVEV (reference sequence). CDR3 length: 13 amino acids. CDR3 sequence (DNA): TGTGCCAGCAGTTTAAGTTGGTCGGAGACCCAGTACTTC. Translating gives CASSLSWSETQYF.

Comment on this clonotype: It may be a read error: a sequence one base away is much more abundant. The V gene is TRBV19, the J gene TRBJ2-3; 9 nucleotides align to TRBD2. V shed 5 bases, J shed 2 bases, and the junction held 5 bases outside the gene matches. Germline values: CDR1 LNHDA, CDR2 SQIVND (reference sequence). The CDR3 covers 15 residues. The chain's CDR3 is CASSQPSGVTDTQYF. CDR3 nucleotide sequence: TGTGCCAGTAGTCAACCTAGCGGGGTCACAGATACGCAGTATTTT.

This clonotype was picked up many times. This chain joins TRBV11-2 and TRBJ2-3, with TRBD2 matching 13 bases. The germline CDR1 and CDR2 sequences are SGHAT and FQNNGV. The CDR3 runs to 15 residues. V was clipped by 8 bases and J by 2 bases; unmatched bases: 4. Here the CDR3 DNA reads TGTGCCAGCGGGGGACTAGCGGGAATCACAGATACGCAGTATTTT. Translating gives CASGGLAGITDTQYF.

V usage is TRBV6-2 or TRBV6-3 and J usage is TRBJ2-5; 10 bases match TRBD2. Trimming took 7 bases from V and 4 from J; bases not matched to a gene: 21. Germline V lookup: CDR1 MNHEY, CDR2 SVGEGT. The CDR3 consists of 19 residues. The CDR3: CASTHLQPAGGPIRETQYF. The CDR3 bases are TGTGCCAGCACCCACCTACAGCCAGCGGGAGGGCCGATTCGAGAGACCCAGTACTTC.

This clonotype was counted once. The gene calls are TRBV5-3 and TRBJ2-7, with D hard to call. Being an ORF, TRBV5-3 has a function that is uncertain. CDR3 length: 13 amino acids. V was shortened by 9 bases and J by 5 bases, with 18 bases between the two germline ends. In nucleotides, the CDR3 is TGTGCCAACAGCTTAGTCCCTGAGGACGAGCAGTACTTC. Protein: CANSLVPEDEQYF.

The sample holds many counts of this clonotype. The rearrangement joins TRBV6-5 to TRBJ2-3; the D gene is possibly TRBD1 (5 bases). V gave up 0 bases and J gave up 4 bases, with 11 bases separating them. CDR1 and CDR2 from the germline V gene are MNHEY and SVGAGI. CDR3 size: 15 residues. The CDR3 DNA sequence: TGTGCCAGCAGTTACTCGATAGCAGGGTCAGATACGCAGTATTTT. As protein: CASSYSIAGSDTQYF.

For this clonotype: A much larger clone lies one base from this, so it may be a read error. V gene TRBV6-5 combines with J gene TRBJ2-7; the match to TRBD1 covers 9 bases. Germline V CDR1 and CDR2: MNHEY, SVGAGI. There are 18 residues in the CDR3. The CDR3 here is CASSDAHTTGTGTYEQHF. CDR3 nucleotides: TGTGCCAGCAGTGACGCCCACACCACCGGGACAGGGACCTACGAGCAGCACTTC.

The V call is TRBV7-3, the J call TRBJ2-5; 9 nucleotides align to TRBD1. J was trimmed by 3 bases and V by 6 bases; bases with no gene match: 2. CDR1 is SGHTA, CDR2 FQGTGA, per germline. The CDR3 runs to 13 residues. The CDR3 protein is CASRGQGEETQYF. The CDR3 DNA is TGTGCCAGCAGGGGACAGGGAGAAGAGACCCAGTACTTC.

Note on this clonotype: A much larger clone lies a single base off, so this may be a read error. The V and J genes are TRBV9 and TRBJ2-3; TRBD2 matches 10 bases. This CDR3 has 18 amino acids. Germline trimming cut 0 bases from V and 4 bases from J; bases unmatched to any gene: 11. The germline V gene encodes CDR1 SGDLS and CDR2 YYNGEE. The CDR3 DNA is TGTGCCAGCAGCGTAGCGGGTGCTAGCGGGAGTGGCGCAGATACGCAGTATTTT. This sequence encodes CASSVAGASGSGADTQYF.